The T cell receptor (beta chain) under discussion was sequenced for a study of T cell responses to AZD1222 COVID-19 vaccine. The protocol was immunoSEQ multiplex PCR, while the TCRdb copy is restricted to in-frame clones and leaves out a portion. The sample consists of roughly 120,000 clones, about 90% of them appearing once. The germline V gene encodes CDR1 SGHAT and CDR2 FQNNGV. V trimming: 1 base; J trimming: 8 bases; junction bases outside the gene matches: 4. CDR3 length: 13 residues. The sample here was peripheral blood, taken on day 0 of AZD1222 vaccination. This TCR was sampled from an adult in good health. V gene TRBV11-2 combines with J gene TRBJ1-2; the match to TRBD1 covers 7 bases. CDR3 amino acids: CASSLGQGGGYTF. In DNA, the CDR3 is TGTGCCAGCAGCTTAGGGCAGGGGGGCGGCTACACCTTC.